This TCR beta chain was identified during a study of blood T cell repertoires in COVID-19. Study details: PBMCs, B-cell-depleted T cells, or T cells were the source of the cDNA or gDNA that made up the material.

TCRdb keeps only in-frame clones here, not all; method: immunoSEQ multiplex PCR. This table has roughly 200,000 clones, approximately 83% appearing once. All enrollees were about 18 to 89 years old and from around 25 US areas. Cohort assignment relied on participant-reported clinical history. V gave up 6 bases and J gave up 2 bases, with 10 bases separating them. Germline V gene sequence: CDR1 KGHSH, CDR2 LQKENI. This CDR3 is 13 amino acids long. Sequencing was carried out using PBMCs or T cells enriched from blood (not recorded which). This chain joins TRBV18 and TRBJ1-2; D is possibly TRBD1 (5 bases). This TCR derives from a woman aged 40 to 50 with acute COVID-19. The CDR3 sequence is CASSPDRNYGYTF. The CDR3 DNA reads TGTGCCAGCTCCCCCGACAGAAACTATGGCTACACCTTC. The variable domain in full, with the rest retrieved from reference TRBV18 and TRBJ1-2, is NAGVMQNPRHLVRRRGQEARLRCSPMKGHSHVYWYRQLPEEGLKFMVYLQKENIIDESGMPKERFSAEFPKEGPSILRIQQVVRGDSAAYFCASSPDRNYGYTFGSGTRLTVV.